This TCR beta chain stems from a study of metastatic and nonmetastatic thyroid tumors. Looking at the study overall: Where malignant and benign thyroid patients were concerned, repertoires were compared across blood and tumor or nodule tissue.

The CDR3 is 13 amino acids. Germline CDR1 and CDR2: MNHNS and SASEGT. Trimming stripped 5 bases from V and 0 bases from J, with 8 bases between. How the authors handled the data: The distant-metastasis classifier for papillary thyroid cancer was built from CDR3 differences across clinicopathological groups. TCRdb called clones again from the PCR reads with MiXCR. The V and J calls, along with clone size, are taken from TCRdb and not from the paper's own processing. The table shows about 70,000 clones, with 15% to 20% occurring only once. Among the patients, none had received any treatment before thyroid surgery. Findings of the study overall: In both blood and tumor samples, TCR beta diversity was reported significantly higher for malignant than benign nodules.

The sample holds many counts of this clone. The antigen remains undetermined. The J gene is TRBJ2-7, the V gene TRBV6-1; the D is unclear. The receptor comes from a female donor with papillary thyroid cancer or a benign thyroid nodule (not recorded which). Some clones in this sample may be carry-over from other donors' samples. The sequenced sample was blood. This CDR3 is CASSPDSSYEQYF. The CDR3 bases are TGTGCCAGCAGTCCCGATAGCTCCTACGAGCAGTACTTC.